Sequencing of this TCR beta chain was carried out in a study of early T cells in non-severe SARS-CoV-2 infection. About the study: The input, bulk RNA from unsorted whole blood, was sequenced, and chains were unpaired.

This clonotype appeared a few times. Its antigen is not known. CDR1 is SEHNR and CDR2 is FQNEAQ in the germline V gene (reference sequence). V lost 2 bases and J lost 5; bases outside the gene matches: 12. The CDR3 is 17 residues long. Unique molecular identifier tags were affixed to discrete cDNA molecules. From the 5' RACE reads, TCRdb called clonotypes with MiXCR, one entry per CDR3 protein. This repertoire shows around 50,000 distinct CDR3 sequences, 12% found once; its top ten account for 3.5% to 4.5%. Study observations and caveats: VDJdb-based annotation leaned toward anti-spike CD8 responses and missed private and CD4 specificities.

Sequenced: whole blood. The clonotype originates from an adult who was a healthcare worker with PCR-confirmed SARS-CoV-2 infection or an uninfected control (not recorded which). The chain recombines TRBV7-9 with TRBJ2-7; 10 positions agree with TRBD1. CDR3 region: CASSLYGTGALLHEQYF. In DNA, the CDR3 is TGTGCCAGCAGCTTATACGGGACAGGGGCACTCCTGCACGAGCAGTACTTC.